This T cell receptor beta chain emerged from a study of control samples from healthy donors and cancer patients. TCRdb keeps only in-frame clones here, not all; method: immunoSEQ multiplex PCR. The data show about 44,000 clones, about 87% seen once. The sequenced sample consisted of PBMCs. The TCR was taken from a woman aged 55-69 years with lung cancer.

CDR3 in amino acids: CASSSSGRADNEQFF. CDR3 bases: TGTGCCAGCAGCTCGAGCGGGAGGGCCGACAATGAGCAGTTCTTC. The V call is TRBV7-3, the J call TRBJ2-1; 10 bases are shared with TRBD2. Germline V CDR1 and CDR2: SGHTA, FQGTGA. Unmatched junction bases numbered 5, after V lost 4 bases and J lost 5 bases. The CDR3 sequence is 15 residues long.